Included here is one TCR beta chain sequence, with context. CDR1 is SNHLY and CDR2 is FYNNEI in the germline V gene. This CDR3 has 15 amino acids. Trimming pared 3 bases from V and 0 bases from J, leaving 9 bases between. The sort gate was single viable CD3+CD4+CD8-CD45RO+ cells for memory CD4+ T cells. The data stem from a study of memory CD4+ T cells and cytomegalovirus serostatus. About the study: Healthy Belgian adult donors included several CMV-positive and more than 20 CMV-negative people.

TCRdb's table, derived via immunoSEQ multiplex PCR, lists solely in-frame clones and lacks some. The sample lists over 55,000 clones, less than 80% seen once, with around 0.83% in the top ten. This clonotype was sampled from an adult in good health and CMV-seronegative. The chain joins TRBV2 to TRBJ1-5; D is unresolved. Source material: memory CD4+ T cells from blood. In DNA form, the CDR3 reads TGTGCCAGCAGTGAGCACGGGTCTAGCAATCAGCCCCAGCATTTT. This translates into CASSEHGSSNQPQHF. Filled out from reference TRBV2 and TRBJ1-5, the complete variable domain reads EPEVTQTPSHQVTQMGQEVILRCVPISNHLYFYWYRQILGQKVEFLVSFYNNEISEKSEIFDDQFSVERPDGSNFTLKIRSTKLEDSAMYFCASSEHGSSNQPQHFGDGTRLSIL.